Included here is one T cell receptor beta chain sequence, with context. Only in-frame clones appear in the TCRdb table, and some are missing; sequencing was by immunoSEQ multiplex PCR. The data show some 2.4 million clones, approximately 94% seen once. The sample comes from a study of shared clonotypes between healthy human individuals. Trimming stripped 4 bases from V and 3 bases from J, with 21 bases between. The CDR3 extends over 17 amino acids. The germline CDR1 and CDR2 sequences are MGHRA and YSYEKL. The chain combines TRBV4-1 with TRBJ1-1; weak D call: TRBD1 (5 bases). The sequenced sample consisted of naive CD4+ T cells from PBMCs. Subset noted: CD45RA+ positively selected. This TCR derives from a man younger than 35 in good health. Some clones in this sample may be carry-over from other donors' samples. DNA of the CDR3: TGCGCCAGCAGCCTAAGATCCCTCCAGGGAAAGGACACTGAAGCTTTCTTT. Translated, it gives CASSLRSLQGKDTEAFF.